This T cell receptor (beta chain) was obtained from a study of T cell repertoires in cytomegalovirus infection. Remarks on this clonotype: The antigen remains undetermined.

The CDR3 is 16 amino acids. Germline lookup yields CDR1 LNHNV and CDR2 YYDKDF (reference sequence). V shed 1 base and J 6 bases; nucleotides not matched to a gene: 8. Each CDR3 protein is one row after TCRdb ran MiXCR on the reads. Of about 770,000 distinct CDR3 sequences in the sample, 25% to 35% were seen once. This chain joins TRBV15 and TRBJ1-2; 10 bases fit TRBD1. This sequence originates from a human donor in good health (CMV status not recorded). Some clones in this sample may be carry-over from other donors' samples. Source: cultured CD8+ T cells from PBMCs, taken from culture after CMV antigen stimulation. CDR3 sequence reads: CATSRGTGGSIDGYTF. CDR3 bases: TGTGCCACCAGCAGAGGGACAGGGGGTAGTATAGATGGCTACACCTTC.